This record looks at one T cell receptor beta chain sequence and its context. The sample originates from a study of blood T cell repertoires in COVID-19. The wider study: PBMCs, B-cell-depleted T cells, or T cells provided the cDNA or gDNA that made up the material.

V was clipped by 3 bases and J by 7 bases; unmatched bases: 1. The CDR3 covers 11 residues. Germline lookup yields CDR1 DFQATT and CDR2 SNEGSKA (reference sequence). Authors' analysis steps: Using reference gene primer amplification, nucleated cell counts were estimated. TCRdb's copy holds only in-frame clones and misses some; the assay was immunoSEQ multiplex PCR. V and J calls and clone size come straight from that table; D and trimming were deduced from the DNA. Of just under 30,000 clones in the sample, 89% were seen once. Material for sequencing was peripheral blood. The chain is built from TRBV20-1 and TRBJ1-1; 8 positions agree with TRBD1. The sequence was collected from a human donor in a cohort sampled during active COVID-19. CDR3 DNA: TGCAGTGCTAGGGACAGGGATGAAGCTTTCTTT. It is translated as CSARDRDEAFF.